This T cell receptor (beta chain) was identified in a study of blood T cell repertoires in COVID-19. Study summary: The United States, Italy and Spain were the sources of the acute and convalescent COVID-19 samples.

TCRdb's table, derived via immunoSEQ multiplex PCR, lists solely in-frame clones and lacks some. Of about 200,000 clones in the sample, 82% were seen once. The CDR3 runs to 14 residues. Trimming cost V 4 bases and J 8 bases; bases outside gene matches: 4. CDR1 and CDR2 from the germline V gene are SGHRS and YFSETQ. This chain joins TRBV5-1 and TRBJ1-6; TRBD1 matches at 9 bases. The sequenced material came from peripheral blood. The clonotype was recovered from a woman older than 75 with COVID-19, enrolled during active disease. CDR3 loop: CASSGTGTDSPLHF. CDR3 bases: TGCGCCAGCAGCGGGACAGGGACCGATTCACCCCTCCACTTT.